The sequence of this TCR beta chain was determined in a study of cytomegalovirus exposure and HLA in healthy donors. The study's findings and limits: One later analysis, an examination of the 90 to 150 validation repertoires, found that first-cohort TCR clusters tended to co-occur in them.

As for this clone: The antigen remains undetermined.

Germline V gives CDR1 MNHNS, CDR2 SASEGT. The CDR3 runs 16 residues. V was shortened by 3 bases and J by 10 bases, with 22 bases between the two germline ends. TCRdb keeps only in-frame clones here, not all; method: immunoSEQ multiplex PCR. Of 150,000 to 200,000 clones in the sample, 75% to 90% were seen once. The clonotype originates from a man aged 18 to 30 in good health and CMV-seropositive. Sequenced material: PBMCs. The chain carries TRBV6-1 and TRBJ2-1; D possibly corresponds to TRBD2 (6 bases). In DNA form, the CDR3 reads TGTGCCAGCAGTGAGTTACCTTTCGGTAGCGGAGACGAGCAGTTCTTC. Its protein is CASSELPFGSGDEQFF.